Listed here are 32 T cell receptor beta chains from one sample, sequenced in a study of T-cell memory formation after mild COVID-19. TCRdb used MiXCR to reprocess the 5' RACE reads, holding one entry per CDR3 protein. The table has around 390,000 distinct CDR3 sequences, roughly 15% seen once; the top ten hold around a fifth. The specimen sequenced was PBMCs or a T cell subset sorted from them (not recorded which). The receptors stem from a man aged 18 to 35 who had mild COVID-19 (a few samples of this study predate the infection). Cell type and time point are not known.

This chain connects TRBV6-1 to TRBJ2-7; D is unclear. This CDR3 contains 13 residues. Looked up from germline, CDR1 is MNHNS and CDR2 is SASEGT. Trimming cost V 3 bases and J 0 bases, with 6 bases left between them. CDR3 loop: CASSEHTSYEQYV. The CDR3, as DNA: TGTGCCAGCAGTGAGCATACCTCCTACGAGCAGTACGTC.

This clonotype has just a few counts. V is TRBV9 and J is TRBJ2-5; 8 bases are shared with TRBD1. CDR1 is SGDLS and CDR2 is YYNGEE in the germline V gene. Trimming cost V 3 bases and J 0 bases; bases outside gene matches: 1. CDR3 length: 14 residues. The CDR3 protein is CASSADRDQETQYF. In nucleotides, the CDR3 is TGTGCCAGCAGCGCGGACAGGGACCAAGAGACCCAGTACTTC.

This clonotype was seen a few times. This chain links TRBV20-1 with TRBJ2-2; TRBD2 matches 9 bases. This CDR3 spans 15 amino acids. Per germline, CDR1 DFQATT and CDR2 SNEGSKA (reference sequence). Trimming took 1 base from V and 7 from J; bases not matched to a gene: 7. For the CDR3, the DNA is TGCAGTGCTAGAGTCGCGGGGGGGCCGGTCGGGGAGCTGTTTTTT. Its translation is CSARVAGGPVGELFF.

V and J are TRBV19 and TRBJ1-4, with a tentative D call TRBD1 (6 bases). This CDR3 is 15 amino acids long. Germline V gene lookup returns CDR1 LNHDA and CDR2 SQIVND (reference sequence). V was pared by 4 bases and J by 7 bases, with 16 bases between. The CDR3 is CASSTPRGAAEKLFF. The CDR3 DNA is TGTGCCAGTAGTACCCCTCGGGGGGCCGCTGAAAAACTGTTTTTT.

This clonotype was seen many times. The V call is TRBV7-9, the J call TRBJ1-1; 8 bases map to TRBD1. With 4 bases clipped from V and 5 bases from J, the junction kept 6 bases outside the gene matches. This CDR3 spans 14 amino acids. The germline CDR1 and CDR2 sequences are SEHNR and FQNEAQ (reference sequence). In DNA, the CDR3 is TGTGCCAGCAGCTACACAGGGGGAAGGACTGAAGCTTTCTTT. This gives the protein CASSYTGGRTEAFF.

The V gene is TRBV4-3, the J gene TRBJ1-2; 8 nucleotides align to TRBD1. CDR3 length equals 14 residues. V lost 0 bases to trimming and J lost 7 bases; unmatched junction nucleotides: 4. Germline V CDR1 and CDR2: LGHNA, YSLEER. As DNA, the CDR3 is TGCGCCAGCAGCCAAGACAGGGGGCAAAGTGGCTACACCTTC. Its protein product is CASSQDRGQSGYTF.

This clonotype was seen only a few times. V is TRBV10-3 and J is TRBJ2-5; D may be TRBD2 (6 bases). Per the germline V gene, CDR1 is ENHRY and CDR2 is SYGVKD. The CDR3 is 15 amino acids. Trimming pared 3 bases from V and 4 bases from J, leaving 15 bases between. The chain's CDR3 is CAISEGLALRETQYF. CDR3 bases: TGTGCCATCAGTGAAGGGCTAGCGCTTCGAGAGACCCAGTACTTC.

This clonotype has a handful of counts. This rearrangement joins TRBV15 to TRBJ1-1; TRBD1 agrees at 7 bases. The CDR3 covers 16 residues. Germline V gives CDR1 LNHNV, CDR2 YYDKDF (reference sequence). Trimming removed 0 bases from V and 5 bases from J; junction bases left unmatched: 9. This chain's CDR3 is CATSRDRGARVTEAFF. CDR3 DNA: TGTGCCACCAGCAGAGACAGGGGGGCCCGGGTAACTGAAGCTTTCTTT. The full variable domain, its missing parts supplied by reference TRBV15 and TRBJ1-1, is DAMVIQNPRYQVTQFGKPVTLSCSQTLNHNVMYWYQQKSSQAPKLLFHYYDKDFNNEADTPDNFQSRRPNTSFCFLDIRSPGLGDTAMYLCATSRDRGARVTEAFFGQGTRLTVV.

This clonotype was seen only a few times. The V and J genes are TRBV4-3 and TRBJ2-2; perhaps TRBD2 as D (5 bases). This CDR3 spans 15 amino acids. V was pared by 3 bases and J by 0 bases, with 8 bases between. CDR1 is LGHNA and CDR2 is YSLEER in the germline V gene. The chain's CDR3 is CASSQDGANTGELFF. DNA of the CDR3: TGCGCCAGCAGCCAGGACGGGGCGAACACCGGGGAGCTGTTTTTT.

This clonotype was detected a few times. The chain's CDR3 is CASSPDSYATQYF. The CDR3 nucleotides read TGCGCCAGCAGCCCTGACAGTTATGCTACGCAGTATTTT. The chain joins TRBV5-1 to TRBJ2-3; maybe TRBD1 (5 bases). CDR1 is SGHRS, CDR2 YFSETQ, per germline. V was cut by 4 bases and J by 8 bases, with 14 bases left in between. The CDR3 contains 13 residues.

This clonotype was seen more than once but under ten times. This chain joins TRBV18 and TRBJ1-5, with TRBD1 matching 10 bases. Germline trimming cut 3 bases from V and 8 bases from J; bases unmatched to any gene: 7. This CDR3 spans 15 amino acids. CDR1 and CDR2 (germline): KGHSH, LQKENI. The CDR3 loop is CASSPYGTGDKPQHF. In nucleotides, the CDR3 is TGTGCCAGCTCACCCTACGGGACAGGGGATAAGCCCCAGCATTTT.

This clonotype came up a few times. The chain recombines TRBV7-2 with TRBJ1-5, with TRBD1 as a possible D gene (5 bases). Trimming removed 2 bases at V and 5 bases at J, with 13 bases between. Germline values: CDR1 SGHTA, CDR2 FQGNSA. The CDR3 loop spans 15 amino acids. The CDR3 region is CASSLSLQGYQPQHF. DNA for the CDR3: TGTGCCAGCAGCTTAAGTCTGCAGGGTTATCAGCCCCAGCATTTT.

This clonotype was observed once. V usage is TRBV5-4 and J usage is TRBJ1-2; D remains ambiguous. Trimming removed 0 bases from V and 3 bases from J, with 3 bases in between. The CDR3 runs to 12 residues. Looked up from germline, CDR1 is SGHNT and CDR2 is YYREEE (reference sequence). The CDR3, as DNA: TGTGCCAGCAGCTTGGAGTACTATGGCTACACCTTC. Residues: CASSLEYYGYTF.

Only a few counts were recorded for this clonotype. The V gene is TRBV7-3, the J gene TRBJ2-2; D may match TRBD1 or TRBD2 (5 bases each). The CDR3 sequence is 16 residues long. V shed 2 bases and J shed 3 bases, with 13 bases lying between them. Germline values: CDR1 SGHTA, CDR2 FQGTGA. Here the CDR3 reads CASSLGFRGHTGELFF. CDR3 sequence (DNA): TGTGCCAGCAGCTTAGGTTTTCGGGGACACACCGGGGAGCTGTTTTTT.

Here the CDR3 DNA reads TGCAGTGCAGAGGGACTAAACCAAGAGACCCAGTACTTC. Protein product: CSAEGLNQETQYF. The chain uses TRBV20-1 and TRBJ2-5, with 7 bases fitting TRBD2. The CDR3 has 13 amino acids. The germline CDR1 and CDR2 sequences are DFQATT and SNEGSKA (reference sequence). V shed 6 bases, J shed 0 bases, and the junction held 4 bases outside the gene matches.

The CDR3 is CATRDRGNTEAFF. CDR3 bases: TGTGCCACCAGGGACAGGGGGAACACTGAAGCTTTCTTT. The chain carries TRBV15 and TRBJ1-1; 9 bases align to TRBD1. Losses at the gene ends were 6 bases for V and 1 base for J; bases not matched to a gene: 0. This CDR3 contains 13 residues. Germline values: CDR1 LNHNV, CDR2 YYDKDF (reference sequence).

Here the CDR3 DNA reads TGCAGCGTTGTAGGACTAGCGGTGACGGAAGAGACCCAGTACTTC. It translates to CSVVGLAVTEETQYF. The chain recombines TRBV29-1 with TRBJ2-5, with 10 bases that match TRBD2. CDR3 length: 15 amino acids. Per the germline V gene, CDR1 is SQVTM and CDR2 is ANQGSEA. Germline trimming cut 4 bases from V and 3 bases from J; bases unmatched to any gene: 8.

This clonotype was detected only a few times. The chain carries TRBV7-9 and TRBJ2-7, with D possibly TRBD2 on 5 matching bases. V lost 3 bases and J 0 bases, leaving 9 bases between the germline ends. The CDR3 runs 14 residues. Germline-derived CDR1 and CDR2 are SEHNR and FQNEAQ (reference sequence). In nucleotides, the CDR3 is TGTGCCAGCAGCTTCGACGGACTCTCCTACGAGCAGTACTTC. Protein sequence: CASSFDGLSYEQYF.

The genes are TRBV9 and TRBJ2-3; 12 bases line up with TRBD2. Germline lookup yields CDR1 SGDLS and CDR2 YYNGEE. The CDR3 runs to 16 residues. Germline trimming cut 4 bases from V and 1 base from J; bases unmatched to any gene: 4. The DNA of the CDR3 is TGTGCCAGCAGCACCGGACTAGCGGGGCGCACAGATACGCAGTATTTT. This codes for CASSTGLAGRTDTQYF.

This clonotype was seen a handful of times. The chain has TRBV4-1 and TRBJ2-2; D is possibly TRBD1 or TRBD2 (5 bases each). The germline V and J ends were trimmed by 5 bases and 6 bases, with 13 bases remaining between them. Germline CDR1 is MGHRA and CDR2 is YSYEKL. The CDR3 is made up of 14 amino acids. The CDR3 spells CASSWDRDAGELFF. CDR3 coding DNA: TGCGCCAGCAGCTGGGACCGGGACGCCGGGGAGCTGTTTTTT.

The J gene is TRBJ2-7, the V gene TRBV5-1; weak D call: TRBD1 (5 bases). Trimming cost V 1 base and J 4 bases, with 12 bases left between them. CDR3 length: 14 amino acids. Germline V gene data show CDR1 as SGHRS and CDR2 as YFSETQ. The CDR3 here is CASSLFRDRYEQYF. DNA of the CDR3: TGCGCCAGCAGCTTGTTCAGGGATAGGTACGAGCAGTACTTC.

Only a few counts were recorded for this clonotype. The rearrangement links TRBV11-2 to TRBJ1-5; D is perhaps TRBD1 (5 bases). CDR1 and CDR2 (germline): SGHAT, FQNNGV. The V gene lost 5 bases and the J gene lost 5 bases, with 10 bases spanning the gap. The CDR3 runs 13 residues. Written as DNA, the CDR3 is TGTGCCAGCAGCCACGGGGGGGATCAGCCCCAGCATTTT. Translating it yields CASSHGGDQPQHF.

V is TRBV7-2 and J is TRBJ2-6, with TRBD1 matching 8 bases. Germline trimming cut 5 bases from V and 0 bases from J; bases unmatched to any gene: 12. Germline V lookup: CDR1 SGHTA, CDR2 FQGNSA. This CDR3 region has 19 residues. CDR3 protein: CASSARGGDRYSGANVLTF. CDR3 coding DNA: TGTGCCAGCAGCGCCAGGGGTGGGGACAGGTACTCTGGGGCCAACGTCCTGACTTTC.

The rearrangement uses TRBV7-9 and TRBJ1-1; D unresolved. Germline V gene data show CDR1 as SEHNR and CDR2 as FQNEAQ (reference sequence). V lost 4 bases to trimming and J lost 4 bases, with 10 bases between them. The CDR3 spans 13 residues. The CDR3 nucleotides read TGTGCCAGCAGCTATAAGGACGTCACTGAAGCTTTCTTT. This gives the protein CASSYKDVTEAFF.

This rearrangement joins TRBV7-9 to TRBJ2-7; D unresolved. Trimming removed 3 bases from V and 2 bases from J, with 5 bases in between. This CDR3 is 12 amino acids long. From germline, CDR1 is SEHNR and CDR2 FQNEAQ (reference sequence). CDR3 residues: CASSFEPYEQYF. The CDR3 bases are TGTGCCAGCAGCTTCGAGCCCTACGAGCAGTACTTC.

This clonotype was counted a few times. The genes are TRBV7-9 and TRBJ2-1; TRBD1 aligns across 8 bases. CDR3 length equals 16 residues. The germline V gene has CDR1 SEHNR and CDR2 FQNEAQ (reference sequence). V lost 5 bases to trimming and J lost 2 bases; unmatched junction nucleotides: 8. CDR3 DNA: TGTGCCAGCAGCCCCGCGGACAGGGTTGCCTACAATGAGCAGTTCTTC. It yields the protein CASSPADRVAYNEQFF.

The chain carries TRBV4-1 and TRBJ1-2; the D gene is possibly TRBD1 (5 bases). The CDR3 has 18 residues. Germline assignment: CDR1 MGHRA and CDR2 YSYEKL. Between the trimmed V and J ends, which lost 6 bases and 4 bases, there was a span of 27 bases. The CDR3: CASRGIGTSGIERYGYTF. CDR3 DNA: TGCGCCAGCAGGGGGATAGGGACCTCCGGAATAGAACGCTATGGCTACACCTTC.

The chain uses TRBV6-6 and TRBJ1-1, with TRBD1 matching 7 bases. The CDR3 length is 15 residues. Germline CDR1 and CDR2: MNHNY and SVGAGI (reference sequence). V lost 2 bases, J lost 11 bases, and 14 bases stayed unmatched. As DNA, the CDR3 is TGTGCCAGCAGTTACGTAGACAGGGACGCCCTCGACGCTTTCTTT. Its protein product is CASSYVDRDALDAFF.

The rearrangement links TRBV7-9 to TRBJ1-2, with D uncertain. This CDR3 comprises 10 residues. The V gene's germline CDR1 is SEHNR and CDR2 FQNEAQ (reference sequence). With 5 bases removed from V and 8 bases from J, the gap between germline ends came to 6 bases. The CDR3 DNA follows: TGTGCCAGCAGCGCCGAGGGCTACACCTTC. It translates to CASSAEGYTF.

This clonotype has just a few counts. The V call is TRBV4-1, the J call TRBJ2-5; 8 positions match TRBD2. CDR3 length: 15 residues. The germline CDR1 and CDR2 sequences are MGHRA and YSYEKL. After removal of 7 bases from V and 2 bases from J, the junction contained 9 bases not matched to a gene. The CDR3 nucleotides read TGCGCCAGCACCCTCGGGGCGGGGGGTCAAGAGACCCAGTACTTC. This sequence encodes CASTLGAGGQETQYF.

The chain couples TRBV3-1 to TRBJ1-1, with 7 bases identical to TRBD1. Germline V gives CDR1 LGHDT, CDR2 YNNKEL (reference sequence). V shed 4 bases and J 11 bases; nucleotides not matched to a gene: 7. This CDR3 is 12 amino acids long. The CDR3 DNA follows: TGTGCCAGCAGCCCGACAGGGTTAAGGGCTTTCTTT. Translation: CASSPTGLRAFF. Based on the CDR3 plus reference TRBV3-1 and TRBJ1-1, the full variable domain is DTAVSQTPKYLVTQMGNDKSIKCEQNLGHDTMYWYKQDSKKFLKIMFSYNNKELIINETVPNRFSPKSPDKAHLNLHINSLELGDSAVYFCASSPTGLRAFFGQGTRLTVV.

The chain joins TRBV7-9 to TRBJ1-1; D is unclear. Germline CDR1 and CDR2: SEHNR and FQNEAQ (reference sequence). Trimming left V 3 bases short and J 10 bases short, with 9 bases between. The CDR3 extends over 11 amino acids. The chain's CDR3 is CASSFLKRAFF. The CDR3 region has the DNA TGTGCCAGCAGCTTCCTTAAGAGAGCTTTCTTT.